This TCR beta chain is from a study of persistence of HIV-infected CD4 T cells (dated by TCRdb to about 2020). About the full investigation: The study isolated CMV- and HIV-1 Gag-responding CD4+ T cells from ART-treated individuals to examine antigen-driven clonal expansion of HIV-1-infected cells. The median time the participants had spent on suppressive ART was approximately eight years. Peripheral blood samples of up to about 200 mL were collected at multiple time points, except for a couple of participants, who underwent leukapheresis at a single time point. The clonality of all cells in each sorted population was assessed by TCRbeta sequencing, whereas the clonality of infected cells was assessed by proviral sequencing. The TCR cluster analysis across participants included under ten participants for CMV and roughly 7 participants for Gag.

Within its sample, this clone is medium-sized (0.01 to 0.1%). Its antigen specificity is not known. Within one base of it there is no much larger clone, and no base qualities were kept. Per the publication, the treatment or condition label means: suppressive antiretroviral therapy. Lysates of CMV-infected fibroblasts were used at 8 to 10 ug/mL for cell stimulation. Memory CD4+ T cells that did not respond, being CD40L-negative, CD69-negative and CD45RO-high, were sorted as memory populations depleted of antigen-responding cells. HIV-1-infected adults in whom suppressive ART had been started during chronic infection were enrolled as participants. For at least 4 years, participants had undetectable plasma HIV-1 RNA, below 50 copies/mL. To be included, a participant needed positive CMV serology and a CD4+ T cell count above 400 cells/uL. Before stimulation, PBMCs were isolated using density centrifugation and then depleted of CD8+ T cells. For approximately 19 hours, the CD8-depleted PBMCs were stimulated with anti-CD28/CD49d costimulation, a CD40-blocking antibody, and enfuvirtide to prevent new infections. Sorting was done on either a Beckman Coulter MoFlo Legacy or an XDP sorter, and propidium iodide was used to exclude dead cells. For samples with more than one million cells, genomic DNA was extracted with the QIAamp DNA Mini Kit, and for all other samples the Quick-DNA Microprep Kit was used.

The study at large found these results: Within the same sorted populations, how oligoclonal the TCRs were correlated with how oligoclonal the proviruses were. Only a small number of individuals took part in the study, and the range of antigens tested was limited. Antigen-responding cells were enriched for expanded CDR3beta sequences that were degenerate, which suggests that CD4+ responses to CMV and Gag underwent convergent selection. TCRbeta richness in CMV- and Gag-responding cells was significantly lower than in anti-CD3/anti-CD28-responding cells; CMV-responding cells had higher oligoclonality than CD3/CD28-stimulated and Gag-responding cells. Bulk TCR analyses could not be restricted to the rare CMV-responding cells that actually carried HIV-1 proviruses.

The immunoSEQ hsTCRB assay version 4 in survey mode was used to sequence TCRbeta repertoires from genomic DNA. Genomic DNA was diluted to 7.5 to 10 ng/uL, and up to roughly 1 ug per sample was used for TCRbeta sequencing. On the authors' methods: TCRbeta data were analyzed in ImmunoSeq Analyzer 3.0, with diversity computed on productive nucleotide rearrangements. Lower-bound TCR diversity was estimated with the improved Chao index, and clonality with the Gini coefficient using the Immunarch R package. When different nucleotide rearrangements encoded the same CDR3beta amino acid sequence, each rearrangement was treated as a distinct clonotype. Differential abundance analysis identified TCRbeta sequences significantly enriched in antigen-responding cells relative to anti-CD3/anti-CD28-activated cells. GLIPH2 clustered TCRs by predicted peptide-MHC specificity, both within individual participants and across merged participant data sets. Held by TCRdb, this immuneACCESS table contains in-frame sequences only and omits some clones. Under half of the omission traces to an unresolved V gene where checked; the cause of the rest is unknown. Clone size and the V and J calls come from that table; the DNA yielded D and trimming. Counted in this sample were 35,000 to 40,000 clones; approximately 84% of them appeared once. Clones ranked in the top ten supply 1.5% to 2% of the sample.

Via the germline V gene, CDR1 is SNHLY and CDR2 FYNNEI. The CDR3 measures 11 amino acids from cysteine to phenylalanine. CDR3 DNA only is kept here, 33 bases in frame from base 1. V is cut by 1 base and J by 7 bases, and the space between the germline ends is 4 bases. The V and J segments used are TRBV2 and TRBJ1-1, with no reliable assignment of the D segment. Source: CD4+ T cells sorted from PBMCs after approximately 19-hour stimulation, taken from a patient who received antiretroviral therapy. The sample's cell subset or site label, decoded: CD40L-CD69- CD45RO-high memory CD4 T cells not responding to CMV lysate. This clonotype originated in an adult man with HIV who was CMV-seropositive. The CDR3 in this case is CASSEVYEAFF. In nucleotide form, the sequence is TGTGCCAGCAGTGAAGTATATGAAGCTTTCTTT.